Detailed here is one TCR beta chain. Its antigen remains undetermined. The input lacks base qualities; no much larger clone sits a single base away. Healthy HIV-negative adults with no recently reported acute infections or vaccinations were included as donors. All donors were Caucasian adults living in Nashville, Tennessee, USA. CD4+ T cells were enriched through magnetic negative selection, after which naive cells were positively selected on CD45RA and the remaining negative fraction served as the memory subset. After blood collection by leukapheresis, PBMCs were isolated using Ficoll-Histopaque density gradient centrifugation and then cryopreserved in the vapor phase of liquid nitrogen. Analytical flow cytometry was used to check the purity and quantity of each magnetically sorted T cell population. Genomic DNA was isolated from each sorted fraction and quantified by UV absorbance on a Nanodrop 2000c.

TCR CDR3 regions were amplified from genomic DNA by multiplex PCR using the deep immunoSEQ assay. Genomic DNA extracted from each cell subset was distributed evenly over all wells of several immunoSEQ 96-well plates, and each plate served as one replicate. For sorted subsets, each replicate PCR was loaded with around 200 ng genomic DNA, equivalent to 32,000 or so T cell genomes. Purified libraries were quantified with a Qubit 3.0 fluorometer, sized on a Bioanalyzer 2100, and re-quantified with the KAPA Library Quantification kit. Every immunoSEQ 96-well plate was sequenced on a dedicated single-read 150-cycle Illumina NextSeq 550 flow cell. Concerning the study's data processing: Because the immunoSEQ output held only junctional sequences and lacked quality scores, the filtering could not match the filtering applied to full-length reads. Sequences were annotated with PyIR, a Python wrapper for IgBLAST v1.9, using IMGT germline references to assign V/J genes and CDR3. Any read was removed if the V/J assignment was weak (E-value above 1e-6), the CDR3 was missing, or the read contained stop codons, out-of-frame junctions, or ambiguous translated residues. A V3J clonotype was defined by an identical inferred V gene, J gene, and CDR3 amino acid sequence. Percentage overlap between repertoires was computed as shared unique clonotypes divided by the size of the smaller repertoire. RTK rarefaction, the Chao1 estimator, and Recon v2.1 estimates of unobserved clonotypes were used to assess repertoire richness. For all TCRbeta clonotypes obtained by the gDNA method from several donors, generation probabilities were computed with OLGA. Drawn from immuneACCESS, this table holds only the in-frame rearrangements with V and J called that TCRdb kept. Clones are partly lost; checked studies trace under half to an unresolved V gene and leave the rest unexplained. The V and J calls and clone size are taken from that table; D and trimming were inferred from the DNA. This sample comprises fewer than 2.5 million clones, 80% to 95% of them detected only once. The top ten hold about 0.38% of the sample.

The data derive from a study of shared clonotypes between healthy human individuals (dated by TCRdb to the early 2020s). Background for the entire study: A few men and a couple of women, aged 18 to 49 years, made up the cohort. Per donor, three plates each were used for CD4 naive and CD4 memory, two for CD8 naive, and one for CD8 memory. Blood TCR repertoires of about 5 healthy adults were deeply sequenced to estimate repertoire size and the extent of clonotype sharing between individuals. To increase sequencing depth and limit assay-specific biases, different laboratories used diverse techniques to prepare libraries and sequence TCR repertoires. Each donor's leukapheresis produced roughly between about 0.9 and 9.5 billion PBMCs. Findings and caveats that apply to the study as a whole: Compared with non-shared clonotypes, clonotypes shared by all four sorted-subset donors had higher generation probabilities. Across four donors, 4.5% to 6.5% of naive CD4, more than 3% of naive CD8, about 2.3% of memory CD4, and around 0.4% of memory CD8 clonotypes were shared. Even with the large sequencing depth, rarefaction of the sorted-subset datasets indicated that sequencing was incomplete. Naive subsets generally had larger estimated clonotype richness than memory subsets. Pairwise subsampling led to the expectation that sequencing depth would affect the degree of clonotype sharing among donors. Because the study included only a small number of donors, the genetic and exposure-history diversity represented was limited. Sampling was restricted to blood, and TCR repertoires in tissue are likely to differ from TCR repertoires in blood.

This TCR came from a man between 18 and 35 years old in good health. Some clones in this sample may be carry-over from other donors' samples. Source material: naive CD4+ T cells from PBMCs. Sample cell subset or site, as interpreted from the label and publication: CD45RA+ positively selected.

Read as DNA, the sequence is TGTGCCAGCAGCCCCTCCCTTGGGACAGGGGGCACTGAAGCTTTCTTT. It codes for CASSPSLGTGGTEAFF. Recombination linked TRBV27 to TRBJ1-1; 11 central bases correspond to TRBD1. The germline V gene (reference sequence) gives CDR1 as MNHEY and CDR2 as SMNVEV. V has 6 bases trimmed and J has 4 bases trimmed; junction bases matching no gene number 10. The CDR3 runs 16 amino acids, cysteine and phenylalanine included. Kept here is only the CDR3 DNA, which spans 48 bases and is read in frame from base 1.